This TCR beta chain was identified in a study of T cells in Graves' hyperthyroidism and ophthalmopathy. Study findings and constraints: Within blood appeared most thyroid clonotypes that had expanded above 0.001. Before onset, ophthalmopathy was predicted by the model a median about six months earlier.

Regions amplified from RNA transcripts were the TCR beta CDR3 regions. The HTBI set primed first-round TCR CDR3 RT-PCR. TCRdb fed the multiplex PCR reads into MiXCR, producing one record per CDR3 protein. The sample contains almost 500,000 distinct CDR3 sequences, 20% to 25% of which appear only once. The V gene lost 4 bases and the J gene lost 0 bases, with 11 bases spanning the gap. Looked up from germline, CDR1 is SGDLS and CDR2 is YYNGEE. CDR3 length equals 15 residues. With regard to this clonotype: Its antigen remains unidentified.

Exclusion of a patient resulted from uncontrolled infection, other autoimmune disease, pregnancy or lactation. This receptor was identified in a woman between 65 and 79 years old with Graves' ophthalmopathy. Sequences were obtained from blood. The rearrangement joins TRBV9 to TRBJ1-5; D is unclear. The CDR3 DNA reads TGTGCCAGCAGCCCGGGCCTTGGTAGCAATCAGCCCCAGCATTTT. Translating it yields CASSPGLGSNQPQHF.